At least ten counts were recorded for the clone carrying this TCR beta chain. The sample comes from a study of kidney transplant recipient with SARS-CoV-2 infection. The V gene's germline CDR1 is WNHNN and CDR2 SYGVQD (reference sequence). The CDR3 contains 17 residues. The ends were cut back, 4 bases at V and 4 bases at J, with 22 bases in the middle. TCRdb independently ran MiXCR on the reads; one entry per CDR3 protein. The data contain 250,000 or so distinct CDR3 sequences, roughly 26% of them singletons. The sample was a blood sample, taken at baseline and on roughly day 110 from a kidney transplant recipient. This clonotype originated in a young adult male patient who had COVID-19 and was a kidney transplant recipient. Some of the T cells may derive from the graft donor. The chain uses TRBV10-1 and TRBJ1-2; no clear D. The CDR3 sequence: CASSVEPRSRKTYGYTF. The CDR3 region has the DNA TGCGCCAGCAGTGTTGAACCAAGATCGCGAAAGACCTATGGCTACACCTTC.